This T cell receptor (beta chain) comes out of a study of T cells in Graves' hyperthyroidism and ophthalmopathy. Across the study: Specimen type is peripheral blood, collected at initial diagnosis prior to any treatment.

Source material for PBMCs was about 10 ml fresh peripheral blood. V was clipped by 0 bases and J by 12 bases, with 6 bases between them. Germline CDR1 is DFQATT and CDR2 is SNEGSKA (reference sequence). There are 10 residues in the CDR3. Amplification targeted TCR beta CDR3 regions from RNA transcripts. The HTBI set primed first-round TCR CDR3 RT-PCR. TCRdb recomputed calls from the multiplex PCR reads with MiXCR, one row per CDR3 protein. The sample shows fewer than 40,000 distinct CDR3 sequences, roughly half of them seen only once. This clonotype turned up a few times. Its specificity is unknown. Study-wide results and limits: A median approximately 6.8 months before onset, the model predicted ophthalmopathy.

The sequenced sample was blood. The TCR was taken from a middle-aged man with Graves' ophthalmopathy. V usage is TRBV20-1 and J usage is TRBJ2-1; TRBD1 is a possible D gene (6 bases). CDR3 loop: CSARETGQFF. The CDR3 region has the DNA TGCAGTGCTAGAGAGACAGGGCAGTTCTTC.